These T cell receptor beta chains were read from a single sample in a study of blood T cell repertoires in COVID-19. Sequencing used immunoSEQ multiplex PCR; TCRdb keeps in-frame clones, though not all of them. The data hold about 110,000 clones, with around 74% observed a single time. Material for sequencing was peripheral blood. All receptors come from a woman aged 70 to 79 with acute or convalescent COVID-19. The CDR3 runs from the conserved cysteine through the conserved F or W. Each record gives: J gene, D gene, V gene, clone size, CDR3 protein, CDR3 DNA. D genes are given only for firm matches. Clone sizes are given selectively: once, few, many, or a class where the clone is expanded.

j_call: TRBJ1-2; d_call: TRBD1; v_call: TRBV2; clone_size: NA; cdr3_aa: CASSVDRGPRYGYTF; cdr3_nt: TGTGCCAGCAGTGTCGACAGGGGTCCCCGCTATGGCTACACCTTC
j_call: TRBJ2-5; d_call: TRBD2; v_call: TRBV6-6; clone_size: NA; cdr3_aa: CASSYPGGGEETQYF; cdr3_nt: TGTGCCAGCAGTTACCCGGGGGGGGGCGAAGAGACCCAGTACTTC
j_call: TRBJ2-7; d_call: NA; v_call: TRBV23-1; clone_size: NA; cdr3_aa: CASSQSSGHYEQYF; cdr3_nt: TGCGCCAGCAGTCAATCCTCGGGACACTACGAGCAGTACTTC
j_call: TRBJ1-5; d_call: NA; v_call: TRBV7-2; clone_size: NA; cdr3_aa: CASSLGTARHQPQHF; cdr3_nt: TGTGCCAGCAGCTTAGGAACAGCCAGGCATCAGCCCCAGCATTTT
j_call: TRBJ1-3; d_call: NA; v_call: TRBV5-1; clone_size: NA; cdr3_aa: CASSPAVSGNTIYF; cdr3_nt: TGCGCCAGCTCCCCTGCGGTTTCTGGAAACACCATATATTTT
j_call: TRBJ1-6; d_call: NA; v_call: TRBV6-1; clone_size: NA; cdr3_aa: CASSEGRGSPLHF; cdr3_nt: TGTGCCAGCAGTGAAGGGCGGGGATCCCCCCTCCACTTT
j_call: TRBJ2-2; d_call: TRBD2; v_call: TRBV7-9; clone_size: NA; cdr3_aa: CASGSGEFTGELFF; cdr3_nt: TGTGCCAGCGGGAGCGGGGAGTTTACCGGGGAGCTGTTTTTT
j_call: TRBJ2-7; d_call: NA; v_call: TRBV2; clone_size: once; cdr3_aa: CASRPEVGRLEQYF; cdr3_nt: TGTGCCAGCAGACCAGAGGTGGGGCGGCTCGAGCAGTACTTC
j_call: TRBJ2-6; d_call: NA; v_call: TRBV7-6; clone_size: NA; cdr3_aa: CASSFISSGANVLTF; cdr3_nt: TGTGCCAGCAGCTTTATTTCTTCTGGGGCCAACGTCCTGACTTTC
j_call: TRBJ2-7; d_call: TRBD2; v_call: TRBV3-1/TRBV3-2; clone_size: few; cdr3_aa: CASSRTSGGIVTYEQYF; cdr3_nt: TGTGCCAGCAGCCGGACTAGCGGGGGAATCGTCACCTACGAGCAGTACTTC
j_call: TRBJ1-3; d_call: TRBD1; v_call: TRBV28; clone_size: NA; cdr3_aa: CASSTGTGASGNTIYF; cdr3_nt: TGTGCCAGCAGTACCGGGACAGGGGCTTCTGGAAACACCATATATTTT
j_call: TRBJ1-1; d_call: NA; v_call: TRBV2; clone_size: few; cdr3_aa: CASILRLSSTEAFF; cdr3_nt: TGTGCCAGCATTCTTAGACTTAGCAGCACTGAAGCTTTCTTT
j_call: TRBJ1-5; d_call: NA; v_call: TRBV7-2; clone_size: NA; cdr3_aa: CASSLRQGKGQPQHF; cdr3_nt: TGTGCCAGCAGCTTAAGGCAGGGAAAGGGGCAGCCCCAGCATTTT
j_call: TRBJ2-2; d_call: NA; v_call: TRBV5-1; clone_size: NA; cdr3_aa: CASSLGLSPGELFF; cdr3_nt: TGCGCCAGCAGCTTGGGACTGTCACCCGGGGAGCTGTTTTTT
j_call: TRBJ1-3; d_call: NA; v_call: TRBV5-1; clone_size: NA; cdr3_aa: CASSLGQASDTIYF; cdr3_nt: TGCGCCAGCAGCTTGGGCCAGGCCTCTGACACCATATATTTT
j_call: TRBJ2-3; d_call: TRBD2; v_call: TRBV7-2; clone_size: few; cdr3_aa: CASSSGTSGGAVDTQYF; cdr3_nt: TGTGCCAGCAGCTCAGGGACTAGCGGGGGGGCAGTAGATACGCAGTATTTT
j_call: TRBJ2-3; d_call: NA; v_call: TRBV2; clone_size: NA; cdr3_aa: CASRGRTSTDTQYF; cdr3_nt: TGTGCCAGCAGAGGGAGGACTAGCACAGATACGCAGTATTTT
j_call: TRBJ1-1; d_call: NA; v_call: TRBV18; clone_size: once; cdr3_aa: CASSAQGSGTEAFF; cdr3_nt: TGTGCCAGCTCAGCGCAGGGGTCGGGCACTGAAGCTTTCTTT
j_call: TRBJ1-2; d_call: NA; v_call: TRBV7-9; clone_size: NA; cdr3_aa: CASSLGQTLNYGYTF; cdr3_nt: TGTGCCAGCAGCTTAGGACAGACCCTTAACTATGGCTACACCTTC
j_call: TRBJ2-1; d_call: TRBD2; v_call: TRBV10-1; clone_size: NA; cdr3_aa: CASSEPGLAGGGQFF; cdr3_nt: TGCGCCAGCAGTGAACCGGGACTAGCGGGGGGGGGTCAGTTCTTC
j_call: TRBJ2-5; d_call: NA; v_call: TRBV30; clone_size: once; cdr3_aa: CAWSVLSTPETQYF; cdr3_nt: TGTGCCTGGAGTGTACTTAGCACGCCCGAGACCCAGTACTTC
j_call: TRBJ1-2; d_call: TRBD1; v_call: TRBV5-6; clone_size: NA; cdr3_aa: CASRQGVNYGYTF; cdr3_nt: TGTGCCAGCAGACAGGGGGTTAACTATGGCTACACCTTC
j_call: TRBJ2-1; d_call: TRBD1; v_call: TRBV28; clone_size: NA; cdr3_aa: CASSFLDRNNEQFF; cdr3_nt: TGTGCCAGCAGTTTTTTGGACAGGAACAATGAGCAGTTCTTC
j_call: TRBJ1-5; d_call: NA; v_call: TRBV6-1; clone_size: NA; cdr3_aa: CASSERQVVQPQHF; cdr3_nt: TGTGCCAGCAGTGAACGTCAGGTTGTTCAGCCCCAGCATTTT
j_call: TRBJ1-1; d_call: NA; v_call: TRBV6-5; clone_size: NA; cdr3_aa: CASSYSRAAGTEAFF; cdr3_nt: TGTGCCAGCAGTTACTCGAGGGCAGCTGGGACTGAAGCTTTCTTT
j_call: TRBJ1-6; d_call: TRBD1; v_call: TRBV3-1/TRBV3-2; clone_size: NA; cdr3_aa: CASSQDLPGQSGSPLHF; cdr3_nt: TGTGCCAGCAGCCAAGATCTGCCGGGACAGAGCGGTTCACCCCTCCACTTT
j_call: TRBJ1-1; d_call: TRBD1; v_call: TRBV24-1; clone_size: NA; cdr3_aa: CATSDFGFTGGRGNTEAFF; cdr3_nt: TGTGCCACCAGTGATTTTGGCTTCACAGGGGGCAGAGGGAACACTGAAGCTTTCTTT
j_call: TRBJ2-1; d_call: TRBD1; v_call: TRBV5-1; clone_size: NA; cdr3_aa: CASSLPGTGSYNEQFF; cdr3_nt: TGCGCCAGCAGCTTGCCCGGGACAGGGTCCTACAATGAGCAGTTCTTC
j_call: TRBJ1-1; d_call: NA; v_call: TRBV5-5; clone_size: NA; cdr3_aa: CASSPGHRDTEAFF; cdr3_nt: TGTGCCAGCAGCCCGGGACACCGGGACACTGAAGCTTTCTTT
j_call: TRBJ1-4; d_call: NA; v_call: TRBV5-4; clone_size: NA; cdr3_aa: CASSLVPSSEKLFF; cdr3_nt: TGTGCCAGCAGCTTGGTCCCCTCCTCTGAAAAACTGTTTTTT
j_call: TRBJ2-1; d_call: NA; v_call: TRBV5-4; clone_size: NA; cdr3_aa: CASSLAGSRGSYNEQFF; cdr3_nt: TGTGCCAGCAGCTTGGCGGGCAGCAGGGGATCCTACAATGAGCAGTTCTTC
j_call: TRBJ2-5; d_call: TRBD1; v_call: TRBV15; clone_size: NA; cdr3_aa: CATSRGTGEVGETQYF; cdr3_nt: TGTGCCACCAGCCGGGGGACAGGGGAGGTGGGAGAGACCCAGTACTTC
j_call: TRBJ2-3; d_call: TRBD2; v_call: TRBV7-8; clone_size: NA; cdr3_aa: CASSLGPAGRSTDTQYF; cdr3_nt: TGTGCCAGCAGCTTAGGGCCAGCGGGGAGGAGCACAGATACGCAGTATTTT
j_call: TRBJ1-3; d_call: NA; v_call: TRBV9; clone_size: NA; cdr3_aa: CASSLDSLPSGNTIYF; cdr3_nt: TGTGCCAGCAGCCTGGACAGCCTTCCCTCTGGAAACACCATATATTTT
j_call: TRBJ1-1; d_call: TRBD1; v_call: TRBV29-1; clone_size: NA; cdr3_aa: CSAHRGTNTEAFF; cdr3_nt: TGCAGCGCGCACAGGGGTACGAACACTGAAGCTTTCTTT
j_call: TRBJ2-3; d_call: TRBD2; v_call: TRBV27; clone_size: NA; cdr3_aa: CASSKWATSGGDTQYF; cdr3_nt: TGTGCCAGCAGTAAATGGGCGACTAGCGGAGGCGATACGCAGTATTTT
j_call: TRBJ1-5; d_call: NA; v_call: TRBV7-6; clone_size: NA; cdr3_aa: CASSLTGSNQPQHF; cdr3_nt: TGTGCCAGCAGCTTAACGGGTAGCAATCAGCCCCAGCATTTT
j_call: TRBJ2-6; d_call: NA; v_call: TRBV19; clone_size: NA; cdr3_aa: CASSPPTGLGANVLTF; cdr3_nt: TGTGCCAGTAGCCCACCCACAGGGCTCGGGGCCAACGTCCTGACTTTC
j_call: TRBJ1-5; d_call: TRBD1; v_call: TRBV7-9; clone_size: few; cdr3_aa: CASSFGQGHQPQHF; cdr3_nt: TGTGCCAGCAGCTTTGGACAGGGGCATCAGCCCCAGCATTTT
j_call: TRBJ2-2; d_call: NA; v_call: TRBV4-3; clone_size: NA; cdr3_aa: CASSQRLADTGELFF; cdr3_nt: TGCGCCAGCAGCCAAAGGCTAGCAGACACCGGGGAGCTGTTTTTT
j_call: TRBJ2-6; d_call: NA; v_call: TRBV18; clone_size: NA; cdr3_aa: CASSQGLSGANVLTF; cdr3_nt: TGTGCCAGCTCACAGGGACTTTCTGGGGCCAACGTCCTGACTTTC
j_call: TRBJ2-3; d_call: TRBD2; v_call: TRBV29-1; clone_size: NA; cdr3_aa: CSAPEISGVGTDTQYF; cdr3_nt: TGCAGCGCTCCGGAAATTAGCGGGGTTGGCACAGATACGCAGTATTTT
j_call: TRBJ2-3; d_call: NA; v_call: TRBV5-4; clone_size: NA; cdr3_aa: CASSRGGAGFGTDTQYF; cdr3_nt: TGTGCCAGCAGCCGAGGGGGGGCCGGCTTCGGCACAGATACGCAGTATTTT
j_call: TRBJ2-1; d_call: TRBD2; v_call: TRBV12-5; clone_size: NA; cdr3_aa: CASGLGAGGLNEQFF; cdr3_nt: TGTGCTAGTGGTTTAGGGGCGGGGGGACTAAATGAGCAGTTCTTC
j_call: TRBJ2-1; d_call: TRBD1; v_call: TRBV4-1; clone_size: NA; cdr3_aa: CASSQEAQGRYNEQFF; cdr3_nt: TGCGCCAGCAGCCAAGAGGCACAGGGGAGATACAATGAGCAGTTCTTC
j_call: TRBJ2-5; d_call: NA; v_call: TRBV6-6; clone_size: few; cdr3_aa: CASSGHLLQETQYF; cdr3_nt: TGTGCCAGCAGTGGACACCTCCTCCAAGAGACCCAGTACTTC
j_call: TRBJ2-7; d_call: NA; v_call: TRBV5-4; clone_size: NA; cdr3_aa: CASTNGGLAGYEQYF; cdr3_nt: TGTGCCAGCACAAACGGAGGCTTGGCGGGGTACGAGCAGTACTTC
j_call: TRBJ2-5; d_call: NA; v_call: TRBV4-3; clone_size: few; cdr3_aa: CASSQGTAAHQETQYF; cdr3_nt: TGCGCCAGCAGCCAAGGTACAGCAGCTCACCAAGAGACCCAGTACTTC
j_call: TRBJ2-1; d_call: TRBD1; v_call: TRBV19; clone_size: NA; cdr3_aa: CASSIRTGNEQFF; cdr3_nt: TGTGCCAGTAGTATACGGACAGGGAATGAGCAGTTCTTC
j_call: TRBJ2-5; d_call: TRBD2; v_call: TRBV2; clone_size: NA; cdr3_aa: CASSEARASGDWAQYF; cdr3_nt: TGTGCCAGCAGTGAAGCGCGGGCTAGCGGGGATTGGGCCCAGTACTTC
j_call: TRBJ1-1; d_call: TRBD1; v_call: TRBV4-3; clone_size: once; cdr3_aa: CASSQEGQGRSEAFF; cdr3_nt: TGCGCCAGCAGCCAAGAGGGACAGGGTCGGTCTGAAGCTTTCTTT
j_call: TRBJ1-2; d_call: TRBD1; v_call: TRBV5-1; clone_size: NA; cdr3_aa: CASSVIPGQDGYTF; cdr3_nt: TGCGCCAGCAGCGTGATTCCGGGACAGGACGGCTACACCTTC
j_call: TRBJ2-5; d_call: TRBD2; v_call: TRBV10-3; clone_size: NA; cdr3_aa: CAIKGSGGRQETQYF; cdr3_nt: TGTGCCATCAAAGGTAGCGGGGGGCGCCAAGAGACCCAGTACTTC
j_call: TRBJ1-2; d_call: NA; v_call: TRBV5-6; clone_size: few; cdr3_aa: CASSLYPQDGYTF; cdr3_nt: TGTGCCAGCAGCTTGTATCCCCAGGATGGCTACACCTTC
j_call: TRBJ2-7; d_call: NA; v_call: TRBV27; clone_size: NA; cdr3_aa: CASSFGQGGYEQYF; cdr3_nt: TGTGCCAGCAGTTTTGGTCAGGGAGGCTACGAGCAGTACTTC
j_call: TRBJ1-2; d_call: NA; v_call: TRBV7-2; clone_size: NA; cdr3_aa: CASSQDRLLGGYTF; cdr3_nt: TGTGCCAGCAGCCAGGACAGACTCCTAGGTGGCTACACCTTC
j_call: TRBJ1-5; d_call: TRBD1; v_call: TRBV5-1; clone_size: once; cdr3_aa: CASSLGDRVGSQPQHF; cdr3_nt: TGCGCCAGCAGCTTGGGGGACAGGGTTGGGTCCCAGCCCCAGCATTTT